The sequence of this T cell receptor (beta chain) was determined in a study of blood T cell repertoires in COVID-19 (TCRdb year 2020). Broadly, across the study: The collaborator samples originated in the United States, Italy and Spain and spanned the acute and convalescent phases of COVID-19. The material from the prospective study consisted of cDNA or gDNA derived from T cells, B-cell-depleted T cells, or PBMCs. The dataset comprised deeply sampled blood TCRbeta repertoires from subjects exposed to, actively infected with, or recovered from COVID-19. The repertoires were released in a freely available public database intended as a resource for research on the immune response to SARS-CoV-2. Samples came from the ongoing ImmuneRACE study (first 160 participants) plus 1,254 subjects from 6 global collaborators. The sample metadata nearly always contained a de-identified subject ID, COVID-19 status, age in years and sex. Where available, HLA class I and class II types were taken from metadata supplied by the sample provider and were not determined by assay-based typing. The paper's findings and limits, for the study overall: The quantity of clinical and demographic metadata differed by source and by participant and was supplied without curation.

One collaborating source in Seattle enrolled patients during active infection and followed them longitudinally through the course of disease. Each collaborating institution followed its own protocols to collect whole blood in K2EDTA tubes. For TCRbeta analysis, collaborators shipped samples as frozen whole blood, isolated PBMCs, or DNA extracted from either of those sample types. Concerning this clone itself: Its recognized antigen is unknown. No quality values exist for individual bases; no much larger clone is one base distant.

From a lookup of the germline V gene, CDR1 and CDR2 are MDHEN and SYDVKM. The cysteine opens and the phenylalanine closes a CDR3 of 16 amino acids. Just CDR3 DNA is preserved here, 48 bases in frame from base 1. V has 0 bases trimmed and J has 5 bases trimmed; junction bases matching no gene number 3. TCRbeta CDR3 regions were amplified from genomic DNA by means of the immunoSEQ Assay, a bias-controlled multiplex PCR. In the source study's methods: Within the assay, amplification of reference gene primers was used to estimate how many nucleated cells each sample contained. To quantify the absolute abundance of each unique TCRbeta CDR3 rearrangement, sequence reads were collapsed and filtered. For each sample, productive Simpson clonality was calculated as the square root of Simpson's diversity index over productive rearrangements. TCRdb obtained this table from immuneACCESS and retained in-frame rearrangements with V and J assigned. These tables miss some clones; where compared with another copy, unresolved V genes account for less than half of the shortfall, and the remainder is unexplained. For V, J and clone size, that table is used; D and trimming come from the DNA. A total of a few hundred thousand clones appear in this sample, around nine tenths of them only once. The ten largest clonotypes hold 10% to 15% of the sample.

The sequence joins TRBV28 to TRBJ2-2; TRBD1 aligns with 10 central bases. Sequenced: peripheral blood. The source is a woman in her 70s with COVID-19, enrolled during active disease. CDR3 sequence: CASSLWRDRGTGELFF. The bases read TGTGCCAGCAGTTTATGGCGGGACAGGGGAACCGGGGAGCTGTTTTTT.